Each of the 28 T cell receptor beta chains below was sequenced from the same sample in a study of cytomegalovirus exposure and HLA in healthy donors. Data came from immunoSEQ multiplex PCR; TCRdb stores just in-frame clones and leaves some out. The repertoire holds about 66,000 clones, with approximately 97% as singletons. Sequenced material: PBMCs. Receptors originate from a woman aged 18-35 years in good health and CMV-seropositive.

This sequence joins TRBV25-1 and TRBJ1-1, with D hard to call. V lost 7 bases to trimming and J lost 9 bases, with 18 bases between them. Germline loops: CDR1 MGHDK, CDR2 SYGVNS. This CDR3 contains 13 residues. The CDR3 DNA sequence: TGTGCCAGCAAACCTCTGGAGGATTCTAAAGCTTTCTTT. Amino acids: CASKPLEDSKAFF.

The chain links TRBV4-1 to TRBJ2-7; D unclear. Trimming took 4 bases from V and 5 from J, leaving 15 bases between them. This CDR3 is 14 amino acids long. Germline CDR1 MGHRA, CDR2 YSYEKL. The CDR3, as DNA: TGCGCCAGCAGCCCCTACTATATGGATAACGAGCAGTACTTC. Its protein product is CASSPYYMDNEQYF.

The V and J genes are TRBV10-2 and TRBJ2-7; no reliable D call. The CDR3 contains 13 residues. Germline CDR1 WSHSY, CDR2 SAAADI. V lost 3 bases, J lost 1 base, and 7 bases lay in between. The CDR3 protein is CASSEFVSYEQYF. The CDR3 DNA follows: TGCGCCAGCAGTGAATTCGTGTCCTACGAGCAGTACTTC.

The count of this clone is one. The chain is built from TRBV9 and TRBJ1-4; weak D call: TRBD1 (6 bases). With 3 bases removed from V and 5 bases from J, the gap between germline ends came to 14 bases. The CDR3 has 15 residues. Germline CDR1 and CDR2: SGDLS and YYNGEE. CDR3 nucleotides: TGTGCCAGCAGCGCAACGGACAGAAGAAATGAAAAACTGTTTTTT. Its protein product is CASSATDRRNEKLFF.

The chain combines TRBV2 with TRBJ1-2, with 7 bases fitting TRBD1. Germline V gene data show CDR1 as SNHLY and CDR2 as FYNNEI. The CDR3 contains 16 residues. V dropped 7 bases and J dropped 5; count of bases not matched to a gene: 16. CDR3 sequence reads: CASNRGATGTIYGYTF. CDR3 nucleotide sequence: TGTGCCAGCAATAGGGGTGCGACAGGGACGATATATGGCTACACCTTC.

V is TRBV13 and J is TRBJ1-5; no clear D gene. The germline CDR1 and CDR2 sequences are PRHDT and FYEKMQ (reference sequence). The V end was cut by 5 bases, the J end by 7 bases, with 15 bases between. The CDR3 has 14 residues. DNA for the CDR3: TGTGCCAGCAGCATGAGGGCAGGTCGCCAGCCCCAGCATTTT. This codes for CASSMRAGRQPQHF.

The gene calls are TRBV6-5 and TRBJ2-5; D may be TRBD2 (6 bases). CDR3 size: 13 residues. Trimming cost V 7 bases and J 4 bases, with 13 bases left between them. CDR1 is MNHEY, CDR2 SVGAGI, per germline. The CDR3 DNA is TGTGCCAGCAATCTACCCGGGGGAGAGACCCAGTACTTC. This encodes CASNLPGGETQYF.

J is TRBJ2-7 and V is TRBV11-2, with TRBD1 matching 7 bases. The J segment lost 3 bases and the V segment lost 4 bases, leaving 9 bases of the junction unmatched. Per germline, CDR1 SGHAT and CDR2 FQNNGV. The CDR3 extends over 15 amino acids. For the CDR3, the DNA is TGTGCCAGCAGCTCATGGACAGGAACTAACTACGAGCAGTACTTC. It is translated as CASSSWTGTNYEQYF. Combining the CDR3 with reference TRBV11-2 and TRBJ2-7 gives the whole variable domain EAGVAQSPRYKIIEKRQSVAFWCNPISGHATLYWYQQILGQGPKLLIQFQNNGVVDDSQLPKDRFSAERLKGVDSTLKIQPAKLEDSAVYLCASSSWTGTNYEQYFGPGTRLTVT.

The gene calls are TRBV18 and TRBJ1-5, with TRBD1 matching 7 bases. The length of the CDR3 is 19 residues. The V and J ends lost 3 bases and 0 bases, in that order; junction bases with no gene match: 14. Germline V CDR1 and CDR2: KGHSH, LQKENI. The CDR3 DNA is TGTGCCAGCTCACCCCTTGGGGTTAACAGGGGAATTAGCAATCAGCCCCAGCATTTT. Translating it yields CASSPLGVNRGISNQPQHF.

This clone was observed a single time. V usage is TRBV2 and J usage is TRBJ1-2; 7 bases are a match to TRBD1. After removal of 1 base from V and 8 bases from J, the junction contained 10 bases not matched to a gene. Germline V gene lookup returns CDR1 SNHLY and CDR2 FYNNEI. The CDR3 has 15 residues. The CDR3: CASSEEPGQIRGYTF. As DNA, the CDR3 is TGTGCCAGCAGTGAAGAGCCGGGACAGATCCGCGGCTACACCTTC. The complete variable domain, with remaining parts taken from reference TRBV2 and TRBJ1-2, reads EPEVTQTPSHQVTQMGQEVILRCVPISNHLYFYWYRQILGQKVEFLVSFYNNEISEKSEIFDDQFSVERPDGSNFTLKIRSTKLEDSAMYFCASSEEPGQIRGYTFGSGTRLTVV.

V and J are TRBV10-1 and TRBJ2-1, with TRBD1 as a possible D gene (5 bases). This CDR3 region has 12 residues. Germline lookup yields CDR1 WNHNN and CDR2 SYGVQD (reference sequence). Trimming took off 3 bases at V and 10 bases at J, with 10 bases between the two ends. The CDR3 spells CASSDPGKEQFF. The CDR3 nucleotides read TGCGCCAGCAGTGACCCAGGGAAGGAGCAGTTCTTC.

The J gene is TRBJ2-3, the V gene TRBV27, with TRBD2 identical over 9 bases. J was trimmed by 6 bases and V by 6 bases; bases with no gene match: 4. Germline lookup yields CDR1 MNHEY and CDR2 SMNVEV (reference sequence). CDR3 length equals 13 residues. The CDR3 spells CASRTSGSDTQYF. CDR3 coding DNA: TGTGCCAGCAGAACTAGCGGGTCGGATACGCAGTATTTT.

The CDR3 bases are TGTGCCAGCAGAACGACAGGGGAGAACACTGAAGCTTTCTTT. This sequence encodes CASRTTGENTEAFF. The gene calls are TRBV7-8 and TRBJ1-1, with 8 nucleotides matching TRBD1. Per germline, CDR1 SGHVS and CDR2 FQNEAQ. CDR3 length: 14 residues. J gave up 1 base and V 6 bases, and 4 bases lay outside the gene matches.

The chain uses TRBV18 and TRBJ2-1; 7 bases line up with TRBD2. After removal of 2 bases from V and 6 bases from J, the junction contained 13 bases not matched to a gene. This CDR3 contains 17 residues. CDR1 is KGHSH and CDR2 is LQKENI in the germline V gene. The CDR3 DNA is TGTGCCAGCTCACCAAGACTAGCCCTGCCGGCATTCAATGAGCAGTTCTTC. It codes for CASSPRLALPAFNEQFF.

The chain links TRBV28 to TRBJ2-2, with a tentative D call TRBD1 (5 bases). Germline-derived CDR1 and CDR2 are MDHEN and SYDVKM. This CDR3 region has 16 residues. The ends were cut back, 6 bases at V and 3 bases at J, with 17 bases in the middle. The CDR3 loop is CASRHTRVADTGELFF. In DNA form, the CDR3 reads TGTGCCAGCAGACACACCAGGGTGGCGGACACCGGGGAGCTGTTTTTT.

The chain uses TRBV4-2 and TRBJ2-7, with 12 positions matching TRBD1. The trim removed 4 bases at V and 4 bases at J, leaving 2 bases unmatched. CDR3 length: 14 amino acids. Germline assignment: CDR1 LGHNA and CDR2 YNFKEQ. The CDR3 spells CASSLGQGAYEQYF. In DNA, the CDR3 is TGTGCCAGCAGCCTGGGACAGGGGGCTTACGAGCAGTACTTC.

V and J are TRBV9 and TRBJ1-5, with D hard to call. The ends were cut back, 2 bases at V and 5 bases at J, with 5 bases in the middle. Germline V gene lookup returns CDR1 SGDLS and CDR2 YYNGEE. CDR3 length: 12 residues. This CDR3 is CASSVFDQPQHF. DNA for the CDR3: TGTGCCAGCAGCGTTTTCGATCAGCCCCAGCATTTT.

J is TRBJ1-1 and V is TRBV6-6, with D perhaps matching TRBD1 (5 bases). Germline V lookup: CDR1 MNHNY, CDR2 SVGAGI (reference sequence). The length of the CDR3 is 14 residues. V was clipped by 3 bases and J by 3 bases, with 11 bases between them. CDR3 protein: CASSYRGADTEAFF. CDR3 DNA sequence: TGTGCCAGCAGTTATAGGGGCGCGGACACTGAAGCTTTCTTT.

This clone came up a few times. The genes are TRBV27 and TRBJ1-5; perhaps TRBD1 as D (6 bases). V was shortened by 6 bases and J by 2 bases, with 8 bases between the two germline ends. Germline V gene data show CDR1 as MNHEY and CDR2 as SMNVEV (reference sequence). The CDR3 is 13 residues long. The CDR3 loop is CASRRQGNQPQHF. In nucleotides, the CDR3 is TGTGCCAGCAGGCGACAGGGCAATCAGCCCCAGCATTTT.

CDR3 DNA: TGTGCCAGCAGTTTATCCCCGGGTGGAGGTTTCGACAATGAGCAGTTCTTC. It encodes CASSLSPGGGFDNEQFF. The chain combines TRBV27 with TRBJ2-1, with D maybe TRBD2 (5 bases). CDR3 length: 17 residues. Trimming shortened V by 0 bases and J by 5 bases, and 17 bases separated the two germline ends. Germline V lookup: CDR1 MNHEY, CDR2 SMNVEV (reference sequence).

V is TRBV5-1 and J is TRBJ2-7; possible D gene TRBD1, 6 bases. Germline CDR1 is SGHRS and CDR2 is YFSETQ. The length of the CDR3 is 17 residues. V was cut by 4 bases and J by 5 bases, with 25 bases left in between. This CDR3 is CASSLTGTRTSVHEQYF. Written as DNA, the CDR3 is TGCGCCAGCAGCCTAACCGGGACAAGGACGTCCGTCCACGAGCAGTACTTC.

This sequence joins TRBV4-1 and TRBJ2-3; 7 bases agree with TRBD1. CDR3 length: 15 residues. J gave up 3 bases and V 5 bases, and 8 bases lay outside the gene matches. In germline, CDR1 is MGHRA, CDR2 YSYEKL. In DNA form, the CDR3 reads TGCGCCAGCAGCGTGGAGACAGGGTATACAGATACGCAGTATTTT. Translating gives CASSVETGYTDTQYF.

This clone has just one count. The chain employs TRBV19 and TRBJ1-1; D is undetermined. The CDR3 is 15 residues long. The V gene's germline CDR1 is LNHDA and CDR2 SQIVND (reference sequence). Trimming stripped 5 bases from V and 3 bases from J, with 16 bases between. CDR3 loop: CASSSLQLTYTEAFF. CDR3 DNA sequence: TGTGCCAGTAGTTCCCTACAGCTTACTTACACTGAAGCTTTCTTT.

The count of this clone is one. The CDR3 spells CAWALGRTQGTQYF. The CDR3 nucleotides are TGTGCCTGGGCTCTTGGACGTACTCAGGGGACCCAGTACTTC. The chain has TRBV30 and TRBJ2-5; D might be TRBD1 (5 bases). V lost 5 bases and J lost 7, with 20 bases in between. The CDR3 runs 14 residues. Germline CDR1 reads GTSNPN; CDR2 reads SVGIG (reference sequence).

The CDR3 DNA follows: TGTGCCAGCAGCTTAATCAGCAGGGGTGACTACGAGCAGTACTTC. Its protein product is CASSLISRGDYEQYF. V and J are TRBV7-8 and TRBJ2-7, with D perhaps TRBD1 (6 bases). The CDR3 is 15 amino acids. Between the trimmed V and J ends, which lost 2 bases and 3 bases, there was a span of 14 bases. Germline assignment: CDR1 SGHVS and CDR2 FQNEAQ.

The chain joins TRBV14 to TRBJ2-5; 7 positions agree with TRBD2. Germline V gene sequence: CDR1 SGHDN, CDR2 FVKESK. Losses at the gene ends were 1 base for V and 9 bases for J; bases not matched to a gene: 8. The CDR3 is made up of 14 amino acids. CDR3 in DNA: TGTGCCAGCAGCCAAGGTTTTGGGGGGAGGGCCCAGTACTTC. Residues: CASSQGFGGRAQYF.

CDR3 in amino acids: CASRGLAGPQETQYF. The CDR3 DNA sequence: TGTGCCAGCAGGGGACTAGCGGGCCCACAAGAGACCCAGTACTTC. The V gene is TRBV2, the J gene TRBJ2-5; TRBD2 aligns across 12 bases. The CDR3 has 15 residues. The germline V gene has CDR1 SNHLY and CDR2 FYNNEI. Trimming took 6 bases from V and 2 from J; bases not matched to a gene: 4. The full variable domain, its missing parts supplied by reference TRBV2 and TRBJ2-5, is EPEVTQTPSHQVTQMGQEVILRCVPISNHLYFYWYRQILGQKVEFLVSFYNNEISEKSEIFDDQFSVERPDGSNFTLKIRSTKLEDSAMYFCASRGLAGPQETQYFGPGTRLLVL.

V and J are TRBV30 and TRBJ1-1; 11 bases match TRBD1. From germline, CDR1 is GTSNPN and CDR2 SVGIG (reference sequence). The V gene end was trimmed by 5 bases and the J gene end by 4 bases; junction bases not matched to a gene: 15. The CDR3 spans 17 residues. CDR3 loop: CAWDPASGTGGPTEAFF. The CDR3 nucleotides are TGTGCCTGGGACCCGGCTTCCGGGACAGGGGGTCCCACTGAAGCTTTCTTT.